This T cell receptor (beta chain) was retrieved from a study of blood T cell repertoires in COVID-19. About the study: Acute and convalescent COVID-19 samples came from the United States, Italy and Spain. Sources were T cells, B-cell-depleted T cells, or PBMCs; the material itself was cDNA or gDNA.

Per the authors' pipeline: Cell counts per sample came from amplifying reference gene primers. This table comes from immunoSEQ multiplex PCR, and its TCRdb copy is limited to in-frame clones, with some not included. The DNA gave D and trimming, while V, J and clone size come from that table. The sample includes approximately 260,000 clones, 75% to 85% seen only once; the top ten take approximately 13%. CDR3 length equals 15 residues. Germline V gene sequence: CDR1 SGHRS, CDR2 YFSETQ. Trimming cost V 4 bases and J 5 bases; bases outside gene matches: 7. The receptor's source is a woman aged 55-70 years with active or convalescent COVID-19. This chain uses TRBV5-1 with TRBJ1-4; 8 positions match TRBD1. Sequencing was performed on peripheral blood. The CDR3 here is CASSPLTGANEKLFF. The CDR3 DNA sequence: TGCGCCAGCAGCCCGCTGACAGGGGCCAATGAAAAACTGTTTTTT.